A single sample is the source of the 23 T cell receptor beta chains below, sequenced in a study of cytotoxic CD8 clonotypes in ibrutinib-treated CLL. Clones were sequenced by immunoSEQ multiplex PCR, and TCRdb holds only the in-frame ones, with some missing. Here the sample spans around 310,000 clones, more than 65% being singletons. This specimen consisted of PBMCs, obtained before ibrutinib treatment. These receptors came from a human donor with chronic lymphocytic leukemia.

The chain links TRBV7-8 to TRBJ2-7; D call uncertain. Trimming shortened V by 3 bases and J by 2 bases, and 8 bases separated the two germline ends. The CDR3 consists of 13 residues. Germline CDR1 SGHVS, CDR2 FQNEAQ. CDR3 region: CASSFTPPYEQYF. Written as DNA, the CDR3 is TGTGCCAGCAGCTTTACCCCTCCCTACGAGCAGTACTTC.

About this clone: Other DNA sequences of this sample code for an identical CDR3. This chain uses TRBV5-1 with TRBJ2-7; TRBD2 agrees at 11 bases. With V trimmed by 6 bases and J by 2 bases, 4 bases remained unmatched. CDR3 size: 14 residues. Germline V gives CDR1 SGHRS, CDR2 YFSETQ. CDR3 bases: TGCGCCAGCAATGGACTAGCGGGCACCTACGAGCAGTACTTC. Translating gives CASNGLAGTYEQYF. The full variable domain, rest sourced from reference TRBV5-1 and TRBJ2-7, is KAGVTQTPRYLIKTRGQQVTLSCSPISGHRSVSWYQQTPGQGLQFLFEYFSETQRNKGNFPGRFSGRQFSNSRSEMNVSTLELGDSALYLCASNGLAGTYEQYFGPGTRLTVT.

The V and J genes are TRBV19 and TRBJ2-7; TRBD2 matches 8 bases. Germline CDR1 and CDR2: LNHDA and SQIVND (reference sequence). The V segment lost 5 bases and the J segment 3 bases; nucleotides outside the gene matches: 9. The CDR3 is made up of 15 amino acids. CDR3 nucleotides: TGTGCCAGTAGTGTGACCGGGACTAGAATCTACGAGCAGTACTTC. This codes for CASSVTGTRIYEQYF.

This clone was seen a single time. The rearrangement links TRBV5-5 to TRBJ1-1, with D unresolved. CDR1 SGHKS and CDR2 YYEKEE come from the germline V gene (reference sequence). V dropped 0 bases and J dropped 4 bases, with 7 bases sitting between them. The CDR3 runs 13 residues. The CDR3 bases are TGTGCCAGCAGCTTGGCGACGGCCACTGAAGCTTTCTTT. This sequence encodes CASSLATATEAFF.

This chain connects TRBV5-6 to TRBJ1-1; possibly TRBD1 for D (6 bases). Between the trimmed V and J ends, which lost 0 bases and 8 bases, there was a span of 14 bases. The CDR3 has 14 amino acids. Germline loops: CDR1 SGHDT, CDR2 YYEEEE. The chain's CDR3 is CASSLVPGQPEAFF. The CDR3, as DNA: TGTGCCAGCAGCTTGGTCCCGGGACAACCCGAAGCTTTCTTT.

Concerning this clone itself: Other DNA variants within this sample encode the same CDR3. The chain combines TRBV2 with TRBJ2-1; 8 bases are shared with TRBD2. Germline-derived CDR1 and CDR2 are SNHLY and FYNNEI. This CDR3 has 15 residues. Unmatched junction bases numbered 5, after V lost 3 bases and J lost 4 bases. The CDR3 loop is CASSDKAGGYNEQFF. The DNA for the CDR3 is TGTGCCAGCAGTGATAAGGCGGGAGGATACAATGAGCAGTTCTTC.

The V and J genes are TRBV4-3 and TRBJ2-2; D is uncertain. Per germline, CDR1 LGHNA and CDR2 YSLEER. The V and J ends lost 3 bases and 7 bases respectively, with 9 bases between them. The CDR3 extends over 13 amino acids. CDR3 bases: TGCGCCAGCAGCCAGTTAGTCTTCGGGGAGCTGTTTTTT. Its translation: CASSQLVFGELFF.

The chain links TRBV11-3 to TRBJ2-7; 12 positions match TRBD2. CDR1 and CDR2 (germline): SGHNT, YENEEA. This CDR3 spans 15 amino acids. The V segment lost 5 bases and the J segment 4 bases; nucleotides outside the gene matches: 6. The CDR3 DNA follows: TGTGCCAGCAGCCAGAGACTAGCGGGAGTATACGAGCAGTACTTC. Translating it yields CASSQRLAGVYEQYF. Supplemented by reference TRBV11-3 and TRBJ2-7, the full variable domain reads EAGVVQSPRYKIIEKKQPVAFWCNPISGHNTLYWYLQNLGQGPELLIRYENEEAVDDSQLPKDRFSAERLKGVDSTLKIQPAELGDSAVYLCASSQRLAGVYEQYFGPGTRLTVT.

This clone was seen more than once but under ten times. This chain connects TRBV7-9 to TRBJ2-2; D is perhaps TRBD1 (6 bases). Trimming stripped 2 bases from V and 5 bases from J, with 6 bases between. The CDR3 is 13 residues long. CDR1 SEHNR and CDR2 FQNEAQ come from the germline V gene (reference sequence). CDR3 residues: CASSLTGTGELFF. The DNA for the CDR3 is TGTGCCAGCAGCTTAACAGGGACCGGGGAGCTGTTTTTT.

Notes on this clone: One end of the junction varies from germline; a read error may be responsible. V usage is TRBV7-7 and J usage is TRBJ2-7; 7 bases agree with TRBD1. Germline loops: CDR1 SSHAT, CDR2 FNYEAQ (reference sequence). The CDR3 has 15 residues. The CDR3 DNA follows: TGTGCTAGCAGCTTAGCGCAGGGGGTGGGGTACGAGCAGTACTTC. Its translation is CASSLAQGVGYEQYF.

Here the CDR3 DNA reads TGTGCCAGCAGGGGACCGGGACATAACTACGAGCAGTACTTC. This encodes CASRGPGHNYEQYF. The V and J genes are TRBV6-5 and TRBJ2-7, with D tentatively TRBD1 (6 bases). This CDR3 is 14 amino acids long. With 6 bases removed from V and 3 bases from J, the gap between germline ends came to 15 bases. Germline CDR1 is MNHEY and CDR2 is SVGAGI.

As concerns this clone: Within the sample, other DNA sequences also encode this same CDR3. The chain joins TRBV18 to TRBJ1-5, with 7 nucleotides matching TRBD1. This CDR3 has 14 residues. Trimming cost V 4 bases and J 2 bases; bases outside gene matches: 2. From germline, CDR1 is KGHSH and CDR2 LQKENI. The CDR3 region has the DNA TGTGCCAGCTCACGCGGACAGGGCAATCAGCCCCAGCATTTT. Its protein is CASSRGQGNQPQHF.

The rearrangement uses TRBV28 and TRBJ2-7; no clear D gene. The V end was cut by 0 bases, the J end by 7 bases, with 7 bases between. This CDR3 has 12 residues. The germline V gene encodes CDR1 MDHEN and CDR2 SYDVKM. CDR3 bases: TGTGCCAGCAGTTTATGGGGTCAGGAGCAGTACTTC. Translated, it gives CASSLWGQEQYF.

V gene TRBV27 combines with J gene TRBJ2-1; 8 bases fit TRBD2. The CDR3 spans 15 residues. In germline, CDR1 is MNHEY, CDR2 SMNVEV (reference sequence). The V gene end was trimmed by 0 bases and the J gene end by 9 bases; junction bases not matched to a gene: 7. CDR3 nucleotides: TGTGCCAGCAGTTTATCGAGGGGGACTAGACGTGAGCAGTTCTTC. This translates into CASSLSRGTRREQFF.

The chain joins TRBV5-1 to TRBJ2-2; unclear D gene. This CDR3 is 14 amino acids long. V lost 1 base and J lost 3, with 7 bases in between. The germline V gene has CDR1 SGHRS and CDR2 YFSETQ. CDR3 residues: CASSLNYYTGELFF. In nucleotides, the CDR3 is TGCGCCAGCAGCTTGAACTACTACACCGGGGAGCTGTTTTTT.

The chain joins TRBV29-1 to TRBJ2-3; D is ambiguous. Per germline, CDR1 SQVTM and CDR2 ANQGSEA. CDR3 size: 11 residues. Between the trimmed V and J ends, which lost 4 bases and 2 bases, there was a span of 4 bases. The CDR3 is CSVALTDTQYF. CDR3 bases: TGCAGCGTTGCCCTCACAGATACGCAGTATTTT.

This chain links TRBV10-3 with TRBJ2-7, with a weak D call TRBD1 (6 bases). Germline V lookup: CDR1 ENHRY, CDR2 SYGVKD. Trimming stripped 11 bases from V and 2 bases from J, with 16 bases between. The length of the CDR3 is 13 residues. CDR3 DNA sequence: TGTGCCGCCGCCCGGGACATGACCTACGAGCAGTACTTC. Amino acids: CAAARDMTYEQYF.

The V gene is TRBV28, the J gene TRBJ1-2; no clear D gene. Germline values: CDR1 MDHEN, CDR2 SYDVKM. V dropped 7 bases and J dropped 5 bases, with 14 bases sitting between them. The CDR3 runs 13 residues. The chain's CDR3 is CASNPTSEYGYTF. DNA for the CDR3: TGTGCCAGCAACCCGACATCAGAATATGGCTACACCTTC.

J is TRBJ2-7 and V is TRBV19; 10 bases match TRBD1. Germline lookup yields CDR1 LNHDA and CDR2 SQIVND (reference sequence). This CDR3 is built from 15 residues. With 6 bases clipped from V and 6 bases from J, the junction kept 11 bases outside the gene matches. The CDR3 loop reads CASRQRGQGISEQYF. The DNA for the CDR3 is TGTGCCAGTAGACAACGGGGACAGGGGATCAGCGAGCAGTACTTC.

The chain has TRBV28 and TRBJ1-1, with D possibly TRBD1 on 6 matching bases. V gave up 11 bases and J gave up 5 bases, with 12 bases separating them. Germline V gene sequence: CDR1 MDHEN, CDR2 SYDVKM. This CDR3 has 11 residues. The CDR3 reads CAVSGVTEAFF. CDR3 in DNA: TGTGCCGTTTCAGGGGTTACTGAAGCTTTCTTT.

This clone has only a few counts. V is TRBV2 and J is TRBJ2-5; unclear D gene. The CDR3 covers 12 residues. V was trimmed by 3 bases and J by 5 bases, leaving 7 bases between them. Germline CDR1 and CDR2: SNHLY and FYNNEI. CDR3 bases: TGTGCCAGCAGTGATTTCTTGGAGACCCAGTACTTC. Its protein product is CASSDFLETQYF. Variable domain in full (rest from reference TRBV2 and TRBJ2-5): EPEVTQTPSHQVTQMGQEVILRCVPISNHLYFYWYRQILGQKVEFLVSFYNNEISEKSEIFDDQFSVERPDGSNFTLKIRSTKLEDSAMYFCASSDFLETQYFGPGTRLLVL.

The chain combines TRBV27 with TRBJ2-1; D remains ambiguous. The CDR3 length is 15 residues. CDR1 is MNHEY, CDR2 SMNVEV, per germline (reference sequence). With 5 bases removed from V and 1 base from J, the gap between germline ends came to 12 bases. Here the CDR3 reads CASSPRRSSYNEQFF. In DNA, the CDR3 is TGTGCCAGCAGTCCCCGGCGGAGTTCCTACAATGAGCAGTTCTTC.

The chain has TRBV7-2 and TRBJ2-5; no definite D call. Per germline, CDR1 SGHTA and CDR2 FQGNSA. Trimming pared 1 base from V and 1 base from J, leaving 10 bases between. The CDR3 has 15 amino acids. The CDR3 loop reads CASSLGTALQETQYF. CDR3 nucleotide sequence: TGTGCCAGCAGCTTAGGTACGGCTCTCCAAGAGACCCAGTACTTC.